The rows below give T cell receptor beta chains drawn from one sample of a study of blood T cell repertoires in COVID-19. The table came from immunoSEQ multiplex PCR; TCRdb's copy has only in-frame clones and leaves some out. Seen here are around 30,000 clones, about nine tenths observed once, and the top ten hold approximately 13%. The material sequenced was peripheral blood. The receptors stem from a human donor in a cohort sampled during active COVID-19. The donor label of this sample is uncertain. Each CDR3 is given with its conserved first and last residue. D genes are given only for firm matches. The listing skips clone size in some rows; elsewhere it reads once, few, many or a size class.

>TRBV6-4|TRBD1|.|TRBJ1-6
TGTGCCAGCATCCCATCATCCGACAGGGGATATTCACCCCTCCACTTT
CASIPSSDRGYSPLHF
>TRBV5-1|.|.|TRBJ2-2
TGCGCCAGCAGCCTGGCGGCTAGCCCGAACACCGGGGAGCTGTTTTTT
CASSLAASPNTGELFF
>TRBV10-1|TRBD2|.|TRBJ2-3
TGCGCCAGCAGTGACCCCGATCGGGCTAGCGGGGGACACAGCACAGATACGCAGTATTTT
CASSDPDRASGGHSTDTQYF
>TRBV6-6|.|.|TRBJ2-1
TGTGCCAGCAGTTACAGCGCGGGGGCCCCTTTGAATGAGCAGTTCTTC
CASSYSAGAPLNEQFF
>TRBV2|TRBD1|once|TRBJ1-1
TGTGCCAGCAGCCCGGGACAGTTCATGAACACTGAAGCTTTCTTT
CASSPGQFMNTEAFF
>TRBV2|.|.|TRBJ1-6
TGTGCCGGTTCCGGGACTGGATCTTCACCCCTCCACTTT
CAGSGTGSSPLHF
>TRBV10-3|.|.|TRBJ1-2
TGTGCCATCAGTGAGGCGGCCGACTATGGCTACACCTTC
CAISEAADYGYTF
>TRBV7-9|TRBD1|.|TRBJ2-3
TGTGCCAGCAGCTTGACAGGGAGCACAGATACGCAGTATTTT
CASSLTGSTDTQYF
>TRBV3-1/TRBV3-2|.|.|TRBJ2-5
TGTGCCAGCAGCCAAGAGGGGGGAAAGACCCAGTACTTC
CASSQEGGKTQYF
>TRBV27|TRBD1|.|TRBJ1-5
TGTGCCAGCAGTTTGGGACAGGGACGTCAGCCCCAGCATTTT
CASSLGQGRQPQHF